This T cell receptor beta chain was recorded in a study of blood T cell repertoires in COVID-19. The germline V and J ends were trimmed by 5 bases and 4 bases, with 18 bases remaining between them. The germline V gene encodes CDR1 MNHEY and CDR2 SMNVEV (reference sequence). The CDR3 spans 15 residues. The cohort comprised adults aged about 18 to 90 years residing in some 24 US areas. Participants had their cohort set by participant-reported clinical history. Study processing details: Counts of nucleated cells, estimated from reference gene primer amplification, were obtained. Sequenced by immunoSEQ multiplex PCR; TCRdb stores in-frame clones only, minus some. V, J and clone size are those of that table, while D and trimming were read from the DNA. This sample has hundreds of thousands of clones, with approximately 90% found just once.

The clonotype originates from a man aged 45-65 years who had been exposed to COVID-19. Sample: PBMCs or T cells enriched from blood (not recorded which). The rearrangement links TRBV27 to TRBJ2-7; D is perhaps TRBD1 (6 bases). This CDR3 is CASSLIQGRFYEQYF. The CDR3 coding sequence is TGTGCCAGCAGTCTCATACAGGGAAGGTTTTACGAGCAGTACTTC.